The source of this T cell receptor (beta chain) is a study of T cells in Graves' hyperthyroidism and ophthalmopathy. Authors of the study amplified TCR beta CDR3 regions from RNA transcripts. HTBI primers were employed in a first-round RT-PCR of the TCR CDR3. TCRdb re-derived calls from the multiplex PCR reads in MiXCR, one entry per CDR3 protein. Found here are roughly 630,000 distinct CDR3 sequences, about 15% of them singletons; the top ten hold 7.3%. Trimming removed 5 bases from V and 5 bases from J, with 9 bases in between. CDR1 SGHNT and CDR2 YENEEA come from the germline V gene. The CDR3 is 12 amino acids.

This clonotype was sampled from a woman younger than 45 with Graves' hyperthyroidism. This rearrangement joins TRBV11-3 to TRBJ2-5; unclear D gene. Sequencing was done on a sample of blood. This CDR3 reads CASSQFRETQYF. Here the CDR3 DNA reads TGTGCCAGCAGCCAATTCAGGGAGACCCAGTACTTC.